The clone carrying this TCR beta chain was seen more than once but under ten times. The data were taken from a study of shared clonotypes between healthy human individuals. In the study overall: Three plates were used per donor for CD4 naive, three for CD4 memory, two for CD8 naive and one for CD8 memory.

From germline, CDR1 is ENHRY and CDR2 SYGVKD. The CDR3 is made up of 13 amino acids. With 4 bases clipped from V and 4 bases from J, the junction kept 2 bases outside the gene matches. Measured with immunoSEQ multiplex PCR; TCRdb has only the in-frame clones, and not every one. The sample yields 600,000 to 750,000 clones, 55% to 75% seen once. The chain carries TRBV10-3 and TRBJ2-3; 7 bases map to TRBD1. Sequenced sample: memory CD4+ T cells sorted from blood. This sample's subset: CD45RA-negative fraction. The sequence derives from a woman aged 30 to 39 in good health. The CDR3 coding sequence is TGTGCCATCAGTGGACAGGGAGCAGATACGCAGTATTTT. Protein product: CAISGQGADTQYF.